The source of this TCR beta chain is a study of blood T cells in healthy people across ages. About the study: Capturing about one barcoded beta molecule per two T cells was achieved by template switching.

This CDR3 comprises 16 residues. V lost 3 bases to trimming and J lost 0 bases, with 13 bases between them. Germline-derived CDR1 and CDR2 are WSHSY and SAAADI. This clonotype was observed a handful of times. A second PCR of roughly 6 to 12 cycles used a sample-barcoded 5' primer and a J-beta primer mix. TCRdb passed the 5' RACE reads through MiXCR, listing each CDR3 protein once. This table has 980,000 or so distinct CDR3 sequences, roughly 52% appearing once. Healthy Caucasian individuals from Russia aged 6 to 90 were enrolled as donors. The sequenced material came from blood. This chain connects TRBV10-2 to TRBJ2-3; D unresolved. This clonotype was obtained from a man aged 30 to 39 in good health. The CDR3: CASSEDPNFSTDTQYF. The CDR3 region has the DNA TGCGCCAGCAGTGAAGATCCTAACTTTAGCACAGATACGCAGTATTTT.